This T cell receptor beta chain emerged from a study of cytomegalovirus exposure and HLA in healthy donors. Study observations and caveats: Looking again later, the authors saw that most CMV-associated TCR beta chains seemed HLA-restricted.

The germline V gene has CDR1 SGDLS and CDR2 YYNGEE. J was trimmed by 7 bases and V by 0 bases; bases with no gene match: 7. The CDR3 consists of 15 residues. Primers included in the PCR were 60 Vbeta and 13 Jbeta primers. Method: immunoSEQ multiplex PCR; TCRdb's copy keeps in-frame clones and lacks some. This table has roughly 160,000 clones, approximately 85% appearing once. Each of the donors was a healthy bone marrow donor. Points on this clone: What it binds is not known.

Sample: PBMCs. This TCR came from a man in his late teens or twenties in good health and CMV-seropositive. The chain uses TRBV9 and TRBJ2-3; 8 nucleotides align to TRBD2. CDR3 in amino acids: CASSVDGGALNTQYF. The CDR3 DNA follows: TGTGCCAGCAGCGTAGACGGGGGGGCCTTAAATACGCAGTATTTT.